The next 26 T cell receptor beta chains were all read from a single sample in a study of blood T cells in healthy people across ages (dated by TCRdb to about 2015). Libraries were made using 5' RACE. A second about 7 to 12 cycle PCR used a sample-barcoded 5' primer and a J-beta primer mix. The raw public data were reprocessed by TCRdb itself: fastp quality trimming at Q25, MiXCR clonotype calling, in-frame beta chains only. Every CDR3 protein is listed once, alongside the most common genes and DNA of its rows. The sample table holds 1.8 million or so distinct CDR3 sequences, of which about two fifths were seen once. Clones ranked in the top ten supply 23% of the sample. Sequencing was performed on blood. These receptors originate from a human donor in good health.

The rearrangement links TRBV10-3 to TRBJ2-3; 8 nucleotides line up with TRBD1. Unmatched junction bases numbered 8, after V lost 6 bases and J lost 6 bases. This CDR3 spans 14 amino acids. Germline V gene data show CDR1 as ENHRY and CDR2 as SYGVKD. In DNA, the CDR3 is TGTGCCATCAGCACGGCAGGGGGCAAGGATACGCAGTATTTT. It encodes CAISTAGGKDTQYF.

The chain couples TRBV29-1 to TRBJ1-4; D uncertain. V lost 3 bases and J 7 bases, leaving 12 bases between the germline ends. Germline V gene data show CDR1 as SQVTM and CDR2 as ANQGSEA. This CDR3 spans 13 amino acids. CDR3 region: CSVERIAGEKLFF. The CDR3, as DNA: TGCAGCGTTGAGAGGATAGCAGGTGAAAAACTGTTTTTT. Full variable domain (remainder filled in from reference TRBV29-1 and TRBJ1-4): SAVISQKPSRDICQRGTSLTIQCQVDSQVTMMFWYRQQPGQSLTLIATANQGSEATYESGFVIDKFPISRPNLTFSTLTVSNMSPEDSSIYLCSVERIAGEKLFFGSGTQLSVL.

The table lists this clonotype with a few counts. The CDR3 is CASSQDQRMGAPYGYTF. In DNA form, the CDR3 reads TGCGCCAGCAGCCAAGATCAACGGATGGGCGCACCTTATGGCTACACCTTC. This chain joins TRBV4-3 and TRBJ1-2; no clear D gene. CDR1 and CDR2 (germline): LGHNA, YSLEER. V was pared by 0 bases and J by 5 bases, with 19 bases between. This CDR3 has 17 amino acids.

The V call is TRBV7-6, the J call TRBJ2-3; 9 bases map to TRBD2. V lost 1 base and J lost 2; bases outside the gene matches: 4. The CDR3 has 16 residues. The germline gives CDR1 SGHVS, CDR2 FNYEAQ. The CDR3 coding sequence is TGTGCCAGCAGCTTAGTAGCGGGGGAGATCACAGATACGCAGTATTTT. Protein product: CASSLVAGEITDTQYF.

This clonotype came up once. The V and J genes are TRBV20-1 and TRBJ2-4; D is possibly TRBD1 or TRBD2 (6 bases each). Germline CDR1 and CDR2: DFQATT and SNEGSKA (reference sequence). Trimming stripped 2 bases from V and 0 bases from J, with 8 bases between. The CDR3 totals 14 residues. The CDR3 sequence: CSARRGEAKNIQYF. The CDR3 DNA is TGCAGTGCTAGAAGGGGGGAAGCCAAAAACATTCAGTACTTC.

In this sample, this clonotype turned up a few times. CDR3 region: CSARDFGRTSTDTQYF. In nucleotides, the CDR3 is TGCAGTGCTAGAGATTTCGGGAGGACCAGCACAGATACGCAGTATTTT. This chain links TRBV20-1 with TRBJ2-3; 7 bases fit TRBD2. This CDR3 comprises 16 residues. Germline CDR1 and CDR2: DFQATT and SNEGSKA (reference sequence). The V gene end was trimmed by 0 bases and the J gene end by 0 bases; junction bases not matched to a gene: 6.

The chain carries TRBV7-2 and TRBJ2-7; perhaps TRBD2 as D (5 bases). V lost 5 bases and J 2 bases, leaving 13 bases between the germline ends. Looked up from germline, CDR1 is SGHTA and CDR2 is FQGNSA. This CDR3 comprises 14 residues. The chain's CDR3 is CASSTEGRTYEQYF. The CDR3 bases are TGTGCCAGCAGCACCGAAGGGAGAACCTACGAGCAGTACTTC.

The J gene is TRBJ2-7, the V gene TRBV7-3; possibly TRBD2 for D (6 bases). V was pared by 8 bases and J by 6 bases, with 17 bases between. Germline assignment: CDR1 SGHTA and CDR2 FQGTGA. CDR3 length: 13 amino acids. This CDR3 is CASASDGRSEQYF. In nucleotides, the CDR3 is TGTGCCAGCGCCTCCGACGGGAGATCCGAGCAGTACTTC.

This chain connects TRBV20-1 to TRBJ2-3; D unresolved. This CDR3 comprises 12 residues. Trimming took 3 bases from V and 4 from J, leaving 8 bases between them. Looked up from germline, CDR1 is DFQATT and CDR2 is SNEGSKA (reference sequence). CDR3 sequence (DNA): TGCAGTGCTAGGAAATTGCCAGATACGCAGTATTTT. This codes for CSARKLPDTQYF.

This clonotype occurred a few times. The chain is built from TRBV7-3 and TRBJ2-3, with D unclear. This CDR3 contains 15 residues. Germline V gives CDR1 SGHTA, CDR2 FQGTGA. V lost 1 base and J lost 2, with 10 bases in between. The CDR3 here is CASSLSRPSTDTQYF. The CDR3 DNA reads TGTGCCAGCAGCTTAAGCAGGCCCTCCACAGATACGCAGTATTTT.

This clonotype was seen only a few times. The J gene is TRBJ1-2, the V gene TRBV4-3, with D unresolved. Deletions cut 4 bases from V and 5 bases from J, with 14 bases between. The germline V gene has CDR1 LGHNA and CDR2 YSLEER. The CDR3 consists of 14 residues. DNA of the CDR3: TGCGCCAGCAGCCCGTCGAAAAGGGAATATGGCTACACCTTC. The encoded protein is CASSPSKREYGYTF.

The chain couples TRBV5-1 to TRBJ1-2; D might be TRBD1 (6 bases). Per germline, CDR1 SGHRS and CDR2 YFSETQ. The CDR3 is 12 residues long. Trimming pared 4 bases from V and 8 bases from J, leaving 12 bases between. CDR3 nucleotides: TGCGCCAGCAGCGCCACCGGGACAGGCTACACCTTC. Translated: CASSATGTGYTF.

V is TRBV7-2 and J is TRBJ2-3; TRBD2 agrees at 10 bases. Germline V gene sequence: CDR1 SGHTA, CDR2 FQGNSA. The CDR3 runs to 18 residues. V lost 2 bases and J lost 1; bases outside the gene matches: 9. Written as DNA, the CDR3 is TGTGCCAGCAGCTTACAGCGGGGGGGGTGGAGTGGCACAGATACGCAGTATTTT. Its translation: CASSLQRGGWSGTDTQYF.

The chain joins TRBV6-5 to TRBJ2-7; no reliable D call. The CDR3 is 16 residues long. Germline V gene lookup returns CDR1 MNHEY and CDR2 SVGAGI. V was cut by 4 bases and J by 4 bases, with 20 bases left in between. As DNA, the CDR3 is TGTGCCAGCAGTTCTGCGGCAGGATTGCTCCTATACGAGCAGTACTTC. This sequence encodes CASSSAAGLLLYEQYF.

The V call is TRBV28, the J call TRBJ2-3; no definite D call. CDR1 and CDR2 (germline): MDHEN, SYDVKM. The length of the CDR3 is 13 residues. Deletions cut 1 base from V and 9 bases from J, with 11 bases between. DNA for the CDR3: TGTGCCAGCAGTTTATCGCTCCGCAGGACGCAGTATTTT. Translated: CASSLSLRRTQYF.

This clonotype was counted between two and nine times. This CDR3 is CAISDAGDTQYF. The CDR3 DNA reads as TGTGCCATCAGTGACGCGGGAGATACGCAGTATTTT. The chain couples TRBV10-3 to TRBJ2-3; D possibly corresponds to TRBD2 (5 bases). Trimming pared 3 bases from V and 5 bases from J, leaving 6 bases between. The germline V gene has CDR1 ENHRY and CDR2 SYGVKD. The CDR3 length is 12 residues.

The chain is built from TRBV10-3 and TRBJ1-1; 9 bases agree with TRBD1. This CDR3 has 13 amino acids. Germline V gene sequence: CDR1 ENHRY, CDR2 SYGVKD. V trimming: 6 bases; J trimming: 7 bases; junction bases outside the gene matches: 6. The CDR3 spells CAIREDRGVEAFF. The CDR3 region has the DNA TGTGCCATCAGGGAGGACAGGGGAGTTGAAGCTTTCTTT.

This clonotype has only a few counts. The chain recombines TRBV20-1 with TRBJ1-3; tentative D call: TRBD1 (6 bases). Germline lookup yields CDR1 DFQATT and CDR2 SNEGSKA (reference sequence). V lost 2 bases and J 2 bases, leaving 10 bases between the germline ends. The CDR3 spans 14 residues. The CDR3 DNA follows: TGCAGTGCTAGATACGGGGGGCCTGGAAACACCATATATTTT. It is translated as CSARYGGPGNTIYF.

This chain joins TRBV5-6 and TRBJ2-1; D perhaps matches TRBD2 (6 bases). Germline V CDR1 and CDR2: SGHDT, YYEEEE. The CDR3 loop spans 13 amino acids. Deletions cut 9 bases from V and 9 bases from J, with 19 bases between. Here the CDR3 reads CATRGLPSSEQFF. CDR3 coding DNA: TGTGCCACACGGGGACTCCCCTCTAGTGAGCAGTTCTTC.

The CDR3 DNA follows: TGTGCCAGTATCATGGATACTGGTTATGGCTACACCTTC. Protein sequence: CASIMDTGYGYTF. The chain carries TRBV7-9 and TRBJ1-2; D is unclear. Trimming removed 9 bases from V and 5 bases from J, with 16 bases in between. Germline CDR1 SEHNR, CDR2 FQNEAQ (reference sequence). This CDR3 is 13 amino acids long.

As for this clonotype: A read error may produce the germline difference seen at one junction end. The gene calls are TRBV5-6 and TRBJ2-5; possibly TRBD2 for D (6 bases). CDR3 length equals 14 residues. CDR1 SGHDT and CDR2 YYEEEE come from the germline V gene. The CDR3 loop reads CASGLIGGPGTQYF. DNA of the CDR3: TGTGCCAGCGGCTTGATCGGAGGGCCCGGGACCCAGTACTTC.

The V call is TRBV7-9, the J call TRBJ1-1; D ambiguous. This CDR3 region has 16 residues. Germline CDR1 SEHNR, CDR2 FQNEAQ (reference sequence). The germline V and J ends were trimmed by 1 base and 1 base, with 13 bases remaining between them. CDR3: CASSLEGSLGNTEAFF. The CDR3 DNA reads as TGTGCCAGCAGCTTAGAGGGTAGTCTCGGGAACACTGAAGCTTTCTTT.

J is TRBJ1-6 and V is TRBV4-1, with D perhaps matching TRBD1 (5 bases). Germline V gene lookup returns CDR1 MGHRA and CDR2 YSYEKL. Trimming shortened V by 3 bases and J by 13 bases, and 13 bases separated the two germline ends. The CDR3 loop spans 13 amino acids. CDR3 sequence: CASSHPGSSPLHF. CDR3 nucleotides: TGCGCCAGCAGCCATCCAGGGTCCTCGCCCCTCCACTTT.

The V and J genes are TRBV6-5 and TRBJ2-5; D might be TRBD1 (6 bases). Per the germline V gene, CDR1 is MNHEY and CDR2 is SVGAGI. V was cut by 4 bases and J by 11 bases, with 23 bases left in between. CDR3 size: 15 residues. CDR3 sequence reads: CASSFEKWDNREQYF. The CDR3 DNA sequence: TGTGCCAGCAGTTTCGAAAAATGGGACAACAGGGAGCAGTACTTC.

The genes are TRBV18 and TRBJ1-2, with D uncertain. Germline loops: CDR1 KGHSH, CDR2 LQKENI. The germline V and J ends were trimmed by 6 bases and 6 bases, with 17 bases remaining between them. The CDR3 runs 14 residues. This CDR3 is CASSLQPLAHGYTF. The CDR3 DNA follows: TGTGCCAGCTCGCTTCAACCATTGGCCCATGGCTACACCTTC.

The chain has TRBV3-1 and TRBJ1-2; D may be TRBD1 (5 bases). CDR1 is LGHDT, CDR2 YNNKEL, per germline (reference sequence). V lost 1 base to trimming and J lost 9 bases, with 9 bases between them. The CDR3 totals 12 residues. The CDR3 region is CASSQVSGRYTF. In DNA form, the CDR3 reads TGTGCCAGCAGCCAAGTATCAGGGCGCTACACCTTC. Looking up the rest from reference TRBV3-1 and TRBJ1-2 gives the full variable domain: DTAVSQTPKYLVTQMGNDKSIKCEQNLGHDTMYWYKQDSKKFLKIMFSYNNKELIINETVPNRFSPKSPDKAHLNLHINSLELGDSAVYFCASSQVSGRYTFGSGTRLTVV.